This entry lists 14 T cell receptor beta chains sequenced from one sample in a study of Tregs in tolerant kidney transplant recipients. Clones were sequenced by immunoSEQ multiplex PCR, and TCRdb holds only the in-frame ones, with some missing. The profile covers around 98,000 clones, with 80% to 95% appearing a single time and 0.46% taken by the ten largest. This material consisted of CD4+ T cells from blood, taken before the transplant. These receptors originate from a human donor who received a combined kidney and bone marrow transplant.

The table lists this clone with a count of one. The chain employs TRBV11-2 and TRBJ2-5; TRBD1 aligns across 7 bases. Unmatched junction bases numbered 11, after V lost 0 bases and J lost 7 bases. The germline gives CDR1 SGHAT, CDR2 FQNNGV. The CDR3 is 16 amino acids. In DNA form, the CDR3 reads TGTGCCAGCAGCTTAGATCGGGACAGCCTACAGGGGACCCAGTACTTC. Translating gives CASSLDRDSLQGTQYF.

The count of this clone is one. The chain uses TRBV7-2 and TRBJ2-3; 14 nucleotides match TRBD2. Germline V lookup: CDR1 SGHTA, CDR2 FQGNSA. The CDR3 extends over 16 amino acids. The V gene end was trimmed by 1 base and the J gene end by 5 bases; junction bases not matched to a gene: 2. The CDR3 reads CASSLGLAGGGDTQYF. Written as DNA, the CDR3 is TGTGCCAGCAGCTTAGGACTAGCGGGGGGGGGAGATACGCAGTATTTT.

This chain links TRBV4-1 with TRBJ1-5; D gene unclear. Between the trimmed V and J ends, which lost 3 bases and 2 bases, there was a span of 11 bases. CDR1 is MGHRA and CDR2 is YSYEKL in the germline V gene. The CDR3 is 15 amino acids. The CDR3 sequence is CASSHFQEGNQPQHF. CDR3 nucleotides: TGCGCCAGCAGCCACTTCCAGGAAGGCAATCAGCCCCAGCATTTT.

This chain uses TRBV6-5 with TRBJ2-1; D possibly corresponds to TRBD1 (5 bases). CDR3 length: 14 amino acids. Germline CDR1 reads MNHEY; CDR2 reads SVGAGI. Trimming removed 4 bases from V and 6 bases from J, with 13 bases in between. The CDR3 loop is CASSFGRAGNEQFF. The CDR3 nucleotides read TGTGCCAGCAGTTTCGGCAGGGCAGGCAATGAGCAGTTCTTC.

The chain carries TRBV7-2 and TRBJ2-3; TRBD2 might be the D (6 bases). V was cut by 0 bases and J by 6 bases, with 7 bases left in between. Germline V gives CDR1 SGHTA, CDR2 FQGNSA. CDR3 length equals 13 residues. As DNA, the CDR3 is TGTGCCAGCAGCTTAGCGGGACTCGATACGCAGTATTTT. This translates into CASSLAGLDTQYF.

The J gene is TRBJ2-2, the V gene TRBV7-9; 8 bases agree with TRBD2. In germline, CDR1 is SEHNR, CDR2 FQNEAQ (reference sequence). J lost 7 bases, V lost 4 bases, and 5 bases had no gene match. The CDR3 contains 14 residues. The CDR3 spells CASSSSGWDGELFF. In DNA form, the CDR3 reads TGTGCCAGCAGCTCTAGCGGGTGGGACGGGGAGCTGTTTTTT.

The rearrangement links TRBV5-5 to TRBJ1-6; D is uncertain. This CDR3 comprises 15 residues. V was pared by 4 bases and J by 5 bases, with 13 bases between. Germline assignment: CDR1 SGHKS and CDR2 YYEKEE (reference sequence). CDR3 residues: CASSRAGSHNSPLHF. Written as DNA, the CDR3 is TGTGCCAGCAGCCGGGCGGGGTCCCATAATTCACCCCTCCACTTT.

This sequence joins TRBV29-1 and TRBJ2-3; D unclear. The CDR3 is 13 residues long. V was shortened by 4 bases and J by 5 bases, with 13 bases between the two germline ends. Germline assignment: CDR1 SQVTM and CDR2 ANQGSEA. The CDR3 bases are TGCAGCGTTGTTCAGGATTTAAGAGATACGCAGTATTTT. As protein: CSVVQDLRDTQYF.

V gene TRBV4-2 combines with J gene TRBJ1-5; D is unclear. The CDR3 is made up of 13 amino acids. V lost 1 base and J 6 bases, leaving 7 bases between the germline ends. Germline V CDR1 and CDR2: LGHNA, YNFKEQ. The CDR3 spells CASSQGRSQPQHF. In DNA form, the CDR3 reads TGTGCCAGCAGCCAAGGTAGGAGTCAGCCCCAGCATTTT.

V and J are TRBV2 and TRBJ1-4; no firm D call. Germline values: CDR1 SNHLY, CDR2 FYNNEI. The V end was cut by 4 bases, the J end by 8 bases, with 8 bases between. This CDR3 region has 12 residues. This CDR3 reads CASSVAQEKLFF. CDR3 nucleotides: TGTGCCAGCAGTGTGGCCCAAGAAAAACTGTTTTTT. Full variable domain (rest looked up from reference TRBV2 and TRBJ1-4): EPEVTQTPSHQVTQMGQEVILRCVPISNHLYFYWYRQILGQKVEFLVSFYNNEISEKSEIFDDQFSVERPDGSNFTLKIRSTKLEDSAMYFCASSVAQEKLFFGSGTQLSVL.

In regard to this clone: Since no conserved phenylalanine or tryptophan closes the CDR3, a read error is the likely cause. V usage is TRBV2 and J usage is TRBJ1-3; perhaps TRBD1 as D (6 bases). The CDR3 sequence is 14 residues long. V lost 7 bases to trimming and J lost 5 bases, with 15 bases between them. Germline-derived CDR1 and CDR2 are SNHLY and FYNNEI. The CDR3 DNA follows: TGTGCCAGCACCTCCGGGACACTTCGAAACACCATATATCTT. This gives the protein CASTSGTLRNTIYL.

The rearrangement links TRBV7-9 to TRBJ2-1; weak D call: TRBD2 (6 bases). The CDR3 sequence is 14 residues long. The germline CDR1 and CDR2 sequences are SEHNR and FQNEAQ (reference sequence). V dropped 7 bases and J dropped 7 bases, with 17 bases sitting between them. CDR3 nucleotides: TGTGCCAGCACCCGGCGGGGCAGGGCAAATGAGCAGTTCTTC. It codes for CASTRRGRANEQFF. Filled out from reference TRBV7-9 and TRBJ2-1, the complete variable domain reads DTGVSQNPRHKITKRGQNVTFRCDPISEHNRLYWYRQTLGQGPEFLTYFQNEAQLEKSRLLSDRFSAERPKGSFSTLEIQRTEQGDSAMYLCASTRRGRANEQFFGPGTRLTVL.

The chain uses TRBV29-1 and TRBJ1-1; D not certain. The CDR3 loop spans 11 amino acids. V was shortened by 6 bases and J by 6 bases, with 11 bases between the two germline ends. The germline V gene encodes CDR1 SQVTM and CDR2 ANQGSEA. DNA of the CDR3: TGCAGCGTCTCGAGGGTACCTGAAGCTTTCTTT. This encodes CSVSRVPEAFF.

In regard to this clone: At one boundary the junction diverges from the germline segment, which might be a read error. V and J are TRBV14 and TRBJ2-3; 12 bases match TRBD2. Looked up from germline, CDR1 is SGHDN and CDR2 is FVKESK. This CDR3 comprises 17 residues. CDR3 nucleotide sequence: TGTGCCAGCAGCCCGAGACTAGCGGGGGATCATACAGATACGCGGTATTTT. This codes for CASSPRLAGDHTDTRYF.